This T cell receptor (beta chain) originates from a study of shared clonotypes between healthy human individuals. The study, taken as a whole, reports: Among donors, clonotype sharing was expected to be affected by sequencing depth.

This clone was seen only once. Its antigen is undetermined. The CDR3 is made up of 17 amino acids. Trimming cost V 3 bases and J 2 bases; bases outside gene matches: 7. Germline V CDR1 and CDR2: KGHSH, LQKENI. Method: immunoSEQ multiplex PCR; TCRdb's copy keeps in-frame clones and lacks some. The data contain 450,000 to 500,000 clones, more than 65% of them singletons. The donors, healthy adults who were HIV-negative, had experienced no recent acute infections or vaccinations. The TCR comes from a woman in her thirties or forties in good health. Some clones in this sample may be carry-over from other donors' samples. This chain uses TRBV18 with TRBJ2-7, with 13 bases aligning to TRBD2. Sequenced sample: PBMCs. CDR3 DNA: TGTGCCAGCTCACCTTTTTCAACTAGCGGGAGGGCCTACGAGCAGTACTTC. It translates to CASSPFSTSGRAYEQYF.